Included here is one T cell receptor (beta chain) sequence, with context. Its antigen is unidentified. This sample stems from a study of OX40 agonist ivuxolimab in advanced cancers. Turning to the study itself: Patients received ivuxolimab, an intravenous treatment, every 2 weeks at 0.01 to 10 mg/kg. Study outcomes and limitations: With doses of 0.1 to 3.0 mg/kg, CD4+ and CD8+ blood T cells had undergone clonal expansion by week 6. Low clonal expansion, among the lowest seen, marked partial responders at 0.1-3.0 mg/kg. The antigen specificity of the peripheral T cells (those that were expanded) was not determined.

Using immunoSEQ multiplex PCR, the repertoire was profiled, and TCRdb retains in-frame clones only, with some absent. The sample holds more than 65,000 clones, 85% seen once. Germline CDR1 and CDR2: LNHDA and SQIVND (reference sequence). The CDR3 consists of 12 residues. The V gene lost 5 bases and the J gene lost 6 bases, with 11 bases spanning the gap. The source of this sequence is an adult with an advanced solid tumor such as melanoma, head and neck, liver or kidney cancer. Sequenced material: CD4+ or CD8+ T cells sorted from blood, taken in a trial of the OX40 agonist ivuxolimab. The J gene is TRBJ2-7, the V gene TRBV19; no firm D call. Here the CDR3 reads CASSSRFGEQYF. The CDR3 DNA reads TGTGCCAGTAGTTCAAGGTTTGGCGAGCAGTACTTC.